Listed here is a single T cell receptor beta chain. The length of the CDR3 is 13 residues. Germline values: CDR1 SGHKS, CDR2 YYEKEE (reference sequence). Deletions cut 0 bases from V and 3 bases from J, with 6 bases between. The data are from a study of blood T cell repertoires in COVID-19. The overall study: The United States, Italy and Spain supplied acute and convalescent COVID-19 samples.

Method: immunoSEQ multiplex PCR; TCRdb's copy keeps in-frame clones and lacks some. The sample records some 190,000 clones, about 85% being singletons. The sequence came from an elderly man with COVID-19, enrolled during active disease. The rearrangement uses TRBV5-5 and TRBJ1-1; D gene ambiguous. Sequencing was carried out using peripheral blood. The CDR3 reads CASSLVTYTEAFF. Written as DNA, the CDR3 is TGTGCCAGCAGCTTGGTCACTTACACTGAAGCTTTCTTT.